This TCR beta chain was profiled in a study of cytomegalovirus exposure and HLA in healthy donors. The CDR3 has 14 amino acids. Trimming shortened V by 8 bases and J by 4 bases, and 18 bases separated the two germline ends. CDR1 SEHNR and CDR2 FQNEAQ come from the germline V gene (reference sequence). As to this clone: What it recognizes is unknown.

The donors were members of the roughly 120-subject validation cohort (separate from the roughly 670-subject first cohort). Method: immunoSEQ multiplex PCR; TCRdb's copy keeps in-frame clones and lacks some. The sample has 70,000 to 80,000 clones, around 94% seen once. Points from the study as a whole: The classifier reportedly diagnosed cytomegalovirus status with high specificity and sensitivity. The listing of some 170 TCR beta chains classed them as cytomegalovirus-associated.

Sequencing was performed on PBMCs. V usage is TRBV7-9 and J usage is TRBJ2-7; perhaps TRBD2 as D (6 bases). This TCR was sampled from a woman under 30 in good health and CMV-seropositive. The CDR3 protein is CASADLGLWYEQYF. DNA of the CDR3: TGTGCCAGCGCGGACTTGGGACTCTGGTACGAGCAGTACTTC.